These T cell receptor beta chains were read from a single sample in a study of regulatory T cells in long-lasting Graves disease. TCRdb independently ran MiXCR on the multiplex PCR reads; one entry per CDR3 protein. The table records 350,000 to 450,000 distinct CDR3 sequences, over 15% of them present only once. The sample was also linked to a second study, of T cells in Graves' hyperthyroidism and ophthalmopathy.

The material was peripheral blood mononuclear cells (PBMCs), obtained at new diagnosis, from a patient treated with antithyroid drugs. All receptors derive from a man aged 40-49 years with Graves disease. Each CDR3 is given with its conserved first and last residue. A D gene is named only where the DNA matches it firmly. The size field is filled for only some rows; it gives once, few, many or a size class.

TRBV19,NA,TRBJ1-6,TRBD1,TGTGCCAGTAGGGAGGGGGCGAATTTACCCCTCCACTTT,CASREGANLPLHF
TRBV4-2,many,TRBJ2-1,NA,TGTGCCAGCAGCCAAGATCTAACTAGGCAGTTCTTC,CASSQDLTRQFF
TRBV12-3/TRBV12-4,few,TRBJ2-5,NA,TGTGCCAGCAGTTTCTCTAGATCTGAGACCCAGTACTTC,CASSFSRSETQYF
TRBV6-4,NA,TRBJ2-2,TRBD2,TGTGCCAGCAGTGACAGGGACGGCGGGGGGTTTGGCACCGGGGAGCTGTTTTTT,CASSDRDGGGFGTGELFF
TRBV7-2,many,TRBJ2-5,TRBD2,TGTGCCAGCAGCCCAAACTCCCGAGGGCGGGGGGAGACCCAGTACTTC,CASSPNSRGRGETQYF
TRBV11-2,NA,TRBJ2-3,NA,TGTGCCAGCAGCCCCACAGCAGATACGCAGTATTTT,CASSPTADTQYF
TRBV5-5,NA,TRBJ2-5,TRBD1,TGTGCCAGCAGCTTAGGACAGGGGTTCGAGACCCAGTACTTC,CASSLGQGFETQYF
TRBV9,once,TRBJ2-7,TRBD1,TGTGCCAGCAGCGTAGGGGACAGTGACTACGAGCAGTACTTC,CASSVGDSDYEQYF
TRBV9,many,TRBJ2-7,TRBD1,TGTGCCAGCAGCACGACAGGGGGCCACGACGAGCAGTACTTC,CASSTTGGHDEQYF
TRBV12-5,many,TRBJ2-1,TRBD1,TGTGCTAGCCTTACCGGGACAGGGGCCCATGAGCAGTTCTTC,CASLTGTGAHEQFF
TRBV27,NA,TRBJ2-5,NA,TGTGCCAGCAGTCGATTTCGGGGGTACCAAGAGACCCAGTACTTC,CASSRFRGYQETQYF
TRBV3-1,many,TRBJ2-1,NA,TGTGCCAGCAGCCAAGATACCGGGGAGCAGTTCTTC,CASSQDTGEQFF
TRBV4-1,few,TRBJ2-5,TRBD2,TGCGCCAGCAGCCAAGATATGACTAGCGGGACTGGGGAGACCCAGTACTTC,CASSQDMTSGTGETQYF
TRBV18,few,TRBJ1-6,NA,TGTGCCAGTGAACAGGGTTTTGATTCACCCCTCCACTTT,CASEQGFDSPLHF
TRBV5-6,many,TRBJ2-7,NA,TGTGCCAGCAGCCTGCCGGGCAGATACGAGCAGTACTTC,CASSLPGRYEQYF
TRBV15,few,TRBJ2-1,NA,TGTGCCACCAGCAGAGAGGGGGGTTACAATGAGCAGTTCTTC,CATSREGGYNEQFF
TRBV28,many,TRBJ2-5,NA,TGTGCCAACAGTTCGATCGCCAAGGACAGACCTCAAGAGACCCAGTACTTC,CANSSIAKDRPQETQYF
TRBV18,many,TRBJ2-2,NA,TGTGCCAGCTCAACTTTGGGGTACACCGGGGAGCTGTTTTTT,CASSTLGYTGELFF
TRBV12-3/TRBV12-4,many,TRBJ2-2,TRBD1,TGTGCCAGCAGCCCCCTTCCAGGGGGATACACCGGGGAGCTGTTTTTT,CASSPLPGGYTGELFF
TRBV5-6,few,TRBJ2-7,TRBD1,TGTGCCAGCAGCCCTCTGGACAGGGGGCCCTACGAGCAGTACTTC,CASSPLDRGPYEQYF
TRBV29-1,NA,TRBJ1-1,NA,TGCAGCGCCGATGATGGGGAAGCTTTCTTT,CSADDGEAFF
TRBV4-1,NA,TRBJ1-3,TRBD1,TGCGCCAGCAAGCCCGGACAGGCATCTTTCTCTGGAAACACCATATATTTT,CASKPGQASFSGNTIYF
TRBV28,many,TRBJ2-7,NA,TGTGCCAGCACCCGAACCTTTGGCAGCTCCTACGAGCAGTACTTC,CASTRTFGSSYEQYF
TRBV11-2,many,TRBJ2-3,NA,TGTGCCAGCAGCATCCCGGCACAGGTTGGCCCCACAGATACGCAGTATTTT,CASSIPAQVGPTDTQYF
TRBV10-3,many,TRBJ2-3,TRBD2,TGTGCCATCAGTGAGACGAAACTAGCGGGACGGACAGATACGCAGTATTTT,CAISETKLAGRTDTQYF
TRBV7-8,NA,TRBJ1-2,TRBD1,TGTGCCAGCAGCTCCTACTTGACAGGGGGAAACTATGGCTACACCTTC,CASSSYLTGGNYGYTF
TRBV11-1,NA,TRBJ1-1,NA,TGTGCCAGCAGCCGTTTCCGGGACTTGGAAGCTTTCTTT,CASSRFRDLEAFF
TRBV3-1,many,TRBJ2-1,TRBD1,TGTGCCAGCAGCCAAGATCAGGGACAGCTCTACAATGAGCAGTTCTTC,CASSQDQGQLYNEQFF
TRBV20-1,many,TRBJ2-3,NA,TGCAGTGCTAGGGACAGGAGGGGCGCAGATACGCAGTATTTT,CSARDRRGADTQYF
TRBV5-1,NA,TRBJ1-1,NA,TGTGCCAGCAGGCTGTCGGCAGTTGAAGAAGCTTTCTTT,CASRLSAVEEAFF